This TCR beta chain originates from a study of cytomegalovirus exposure and HLA in healthy donors. For the study at large: Within an early data release were 65 million to 90 million unique TCRs drawn from HLA-typed donors.

The PCR was carried out with 60 Vbeta primers and 13 Jbeta primers. TCRdb's table, derived via immunoSEQ multiplex PCR, lists solely in-frame clones and lacks some. The data contain about 250,000 clones, around 66% of them singletons. As concerns this clone: Its antigen is as yet unknown.

Study outcomes and limitations: The study listed approximately 160 cytomegalovirus-associated TCR beta chains. It was reported that TCR beta sequences correctly inferred the HLA-A and HLA-B alleles for most subjects.

The sequence derives from a female donor in good health and CMV-seronegative. The source material was PBMCs.

DNA for the CDR3: TGCGCCAGCAGCTTAAGGACAGGGGGGATGAACACTGAAGCTTTCTTT. Protein: CASSLRTGGMNTEAFF. The chain couples TRBV5-1 to TRBJ1-1; 10 nucleotides agree with TRBD1. This CDR3 is 16 amino acids long. Germline-derived CDR1 and CDR2 are SGHRS and YFSETQ. Unmatched junction bases numbered 4, after V lost 2 bases and J lost 0 bases.